Described below is a single T cell receptor (beta chain) sequence and its context. Its antigen remains unknown. These data come from a study of Ad26.COV2.S vaccination and SARS-CoV-2 variants. This sample's treatment: some 19 received Ad26.COV2.S at low or high dose, single or two shots; roughly 5 received placebo; per-sample allocation not given. Specimen acquisition occurred on day 63 following the initial vaccine or placebo injection. Trimming removed 4 bases at V and 11 bases at J, with 15 bases between. CDR3 length equals 14 residues. Germline lookup yields CDR1 ENHRY and CDR2 SYGVKD. Regarding the study as a whole: It was vaccine recipients, not placebo recipients, who had the higher spike-specific TCR breadth. Vaccinees reportedly had broad spike-specific CD8+ and CD4+ T cell responses.

Clones were sequenced by immunoSEQ multiplex PCR, and TCRdb holds only the in-frame ones, with some missing. The table has about 480,000 clones, 87% seen once. The TCR comes from a person aged 18-60 years who received the Ad26.COV2.S COVID-19 vaccine or a placebo. The chain joins TRBV10-3 to TRBJ1-6; unclear D gene. The sequences come from peripheral blood, collected in a trial of Ad26.COV2.S vaccine versus placebo. The CDR3 region has the DNA TGTGCCATCAGTGCTGACCCCCCCGGGACACCCCTCCACTTT. This gives the protein CAISADPPGTPLHF.